This T cell receptor (beta chain) was captured in a study of blood T cell repertoires in COVID-19. Background on the study: Acute and convalescent COVID-19 specimens originated in the United States, Italy and Spain. In each case, the material was cDNA or gDNA derived from T cells, B-cell-depleted T cells, or PBMCs.

Data came from immunoSEQ multiplex PCR; TCRdb stores just in-frame clones and leaves some out. The table lists about 300,000 clones, 89% of them singletons. Individuals aged about 18 to 89 years were recruited from 24 US areas. Which cohort a participant joined came from the clinical history participants gave. The CDR3 contains 12 residues. Trimming took off 2 bases at V and 8 bases at J, with 9 bases between the two ends. Germline lookup yields CDR1 ENHRY and CDR2 SYGVKD. V and J are TRBV10-3 and TRBJ1-2; D is possibly TRBD1 (5 bases). Sequenced input: PBMCs or T cells enriched from blood (not recorded which). This clonotype was sampled from a woman in her thirties or forties who had recovered from COVID-19. The CDR3 protein is CAISERTRGYTF. As DNA, the CDR3 is TGTGCCATCAGTGAGAGGACACGAGGCTACACCTTC.